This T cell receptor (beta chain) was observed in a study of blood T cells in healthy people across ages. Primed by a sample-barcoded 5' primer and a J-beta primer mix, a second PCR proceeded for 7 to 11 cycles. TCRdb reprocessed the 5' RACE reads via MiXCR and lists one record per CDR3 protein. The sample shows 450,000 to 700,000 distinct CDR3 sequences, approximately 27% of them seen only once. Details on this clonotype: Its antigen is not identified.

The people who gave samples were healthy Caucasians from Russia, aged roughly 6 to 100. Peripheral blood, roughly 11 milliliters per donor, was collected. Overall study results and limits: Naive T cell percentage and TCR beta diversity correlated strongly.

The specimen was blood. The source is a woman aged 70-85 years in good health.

The CDR3 loop is CASSSRRTGTPDTQYF. The DNA for the CDR3 is TGTGCCAGCAGTTCCCGCAGGACAGGAACCCCAGATACGCAGTATTTT. The rearrangement joins TRBV6-5 to TRBJ2-3, with TRBD1 identical over 7 bases. The CDR3 extends over 16 amino acids. J was trimmed by 4 bases and V by 4 bases; bases with no gene match: 11. Germline V CDR1 and CDR2: MNHEY, SVGAGI.